The source of this T cell receptor beta chain is a study of cytomegalovirus exposure and HLA in healthy donors. Generated by immunoSEQ multiplex PCR, the TCRdb table keeps only in-frame clones and is missing some. In the table there are roughly 150,000 clones, about 88% of which are singletons. Notes on the study in general: Cytomegalovirus association was listed for 150 or so TCR beta chains.

The CDR3 is 15 residues long. From germline, CDR1 is SGHRS and CDR2 YFSETQ. Trimming shortened V by 4 bases and J by 1 base, and 14 bases separated the two germline ends. This clone came up a few times. Its target is not known. The V gene is TRBV5-1, the J gene TRBJ1-2; D is undetermined. The sequenced sample was PBMCs. The clonotype was recovered from a woman younger than 35 in good health and CMV-seropositive. The CDR3 region is CASSENPGGNYGYTF. CDR3 bases: TGCGCCAGCAGCGAAAACCCGGGAGGTAACTATGGCTACACCTTC.